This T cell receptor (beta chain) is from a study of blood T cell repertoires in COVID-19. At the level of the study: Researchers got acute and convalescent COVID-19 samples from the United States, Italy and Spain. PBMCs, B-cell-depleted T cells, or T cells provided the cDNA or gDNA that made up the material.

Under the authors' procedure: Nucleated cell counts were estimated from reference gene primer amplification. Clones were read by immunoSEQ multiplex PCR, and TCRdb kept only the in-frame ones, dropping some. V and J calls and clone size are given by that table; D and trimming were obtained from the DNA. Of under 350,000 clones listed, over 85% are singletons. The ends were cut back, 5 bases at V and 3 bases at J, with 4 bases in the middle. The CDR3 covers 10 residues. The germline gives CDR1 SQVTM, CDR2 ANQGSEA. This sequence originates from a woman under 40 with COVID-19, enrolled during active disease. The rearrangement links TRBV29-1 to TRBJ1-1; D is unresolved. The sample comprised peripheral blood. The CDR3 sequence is CSVLDTEAFF. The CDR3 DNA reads TGCAGCGTTTTAGACACTGAAGCTTTCTTT.